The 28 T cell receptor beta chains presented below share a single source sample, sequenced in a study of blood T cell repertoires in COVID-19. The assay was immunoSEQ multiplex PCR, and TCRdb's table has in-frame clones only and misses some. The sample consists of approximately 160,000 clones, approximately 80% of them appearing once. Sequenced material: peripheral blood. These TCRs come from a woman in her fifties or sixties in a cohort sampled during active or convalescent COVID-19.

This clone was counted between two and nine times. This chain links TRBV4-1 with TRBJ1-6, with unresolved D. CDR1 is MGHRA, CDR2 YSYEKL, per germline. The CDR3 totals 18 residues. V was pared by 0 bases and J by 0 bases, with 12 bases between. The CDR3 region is CASSQDSQTSSYNSPLHF. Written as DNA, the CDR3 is TGCGCCAGCAGCCAAGATTCCCAGACAAGCTCCTATAATTCACCCCTCCACTTT.

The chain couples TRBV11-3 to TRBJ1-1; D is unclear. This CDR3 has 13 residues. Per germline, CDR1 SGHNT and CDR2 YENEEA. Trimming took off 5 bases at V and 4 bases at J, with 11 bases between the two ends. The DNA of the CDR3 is TGTGCCAGCAGCCAAACGTGGAGCACTGAAGCTTTCTTT. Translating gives CASSQTWSTEAFF.

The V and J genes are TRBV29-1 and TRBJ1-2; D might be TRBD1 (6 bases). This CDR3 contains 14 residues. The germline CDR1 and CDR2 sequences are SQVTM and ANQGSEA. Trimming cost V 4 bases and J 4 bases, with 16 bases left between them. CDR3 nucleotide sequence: TGCAGCGTTGTTCTGGGAGGGGGTATCTATGGCTACACCTTC. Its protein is CSVVLGGGIYGYTF.

The CDR3 DNA sequence: TGTGCCAGCAGGGGACAAAGCTCTGGAAACACCATATATTTT. Its protein is CASRGQSSGNTIYF. The chain has TRBV6-5 and TRBJ1-3; the D gene is possibly TRBD1 (6 bases). The CDR3 spans 14 residues. V was cut by 6 bases and J by 0 bases, with 9 bases left in between. The germline gives CDR1 MNHEY, CDR2 SVGAGI.

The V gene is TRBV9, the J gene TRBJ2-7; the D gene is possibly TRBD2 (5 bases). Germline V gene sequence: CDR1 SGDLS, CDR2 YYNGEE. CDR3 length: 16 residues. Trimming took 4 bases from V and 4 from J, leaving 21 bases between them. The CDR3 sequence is CASSPGRRGAIYEQYF. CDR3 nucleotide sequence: TGTGCCAGCAGCCCCGGGCGCCGGGGAGCAATATACGAGCAGTACTTC.

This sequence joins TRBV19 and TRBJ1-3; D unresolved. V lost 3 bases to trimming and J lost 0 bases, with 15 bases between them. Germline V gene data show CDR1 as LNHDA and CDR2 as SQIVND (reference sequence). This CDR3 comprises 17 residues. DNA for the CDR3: TGTGCCAGTAGTATGTCGGCGGCACTGATCTCTGGAAACACCATATATTTT. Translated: CASSMSAALISGNTIYF.

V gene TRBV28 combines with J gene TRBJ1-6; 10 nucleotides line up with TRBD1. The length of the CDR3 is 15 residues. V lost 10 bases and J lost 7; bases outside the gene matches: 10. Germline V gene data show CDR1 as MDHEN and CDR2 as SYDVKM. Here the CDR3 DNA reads TGTGCCACCTGTGGGACAGGGGCAAAGAATTCACCCCTCCACTTT. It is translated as CATCGTGAKNSPLHF.

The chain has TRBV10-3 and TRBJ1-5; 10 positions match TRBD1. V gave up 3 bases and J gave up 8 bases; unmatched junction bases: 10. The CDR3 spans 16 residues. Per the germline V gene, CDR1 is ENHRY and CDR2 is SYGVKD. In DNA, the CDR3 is TGTGCCATCAGTGAAGGCATGGGGACAGGGGTCAAGCCCCAGCATTTT. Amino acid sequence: CAISEGMGTGVKPQHF.

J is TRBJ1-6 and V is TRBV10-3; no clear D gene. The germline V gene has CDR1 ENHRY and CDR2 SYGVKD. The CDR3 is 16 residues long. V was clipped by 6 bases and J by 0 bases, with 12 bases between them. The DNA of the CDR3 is TGTGCCATCAGGGGAGACGGGAGCTCCTATAATTCACCCCTCCACTTT. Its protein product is CAIRGDGSSYNSPLHF.

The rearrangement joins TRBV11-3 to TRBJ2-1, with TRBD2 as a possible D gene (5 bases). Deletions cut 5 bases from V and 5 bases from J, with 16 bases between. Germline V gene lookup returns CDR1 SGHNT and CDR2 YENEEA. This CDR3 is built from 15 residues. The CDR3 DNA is TGTGCCAGCAGCCTCGGGGTTGGTCGCAACAATGAGCAGTTCTTC. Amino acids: CASSLGVGRNNEQFF.

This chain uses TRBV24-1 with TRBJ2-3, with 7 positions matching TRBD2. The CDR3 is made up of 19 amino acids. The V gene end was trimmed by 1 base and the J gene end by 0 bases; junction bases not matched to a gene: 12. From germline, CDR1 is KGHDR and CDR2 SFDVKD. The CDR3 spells CATSDFRPEVGGSTDTQYF. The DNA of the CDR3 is TGTGCCACCAGTGATTTCCGCCCTGAGGTGGGGGGGAGCACAGATACGCAGTATTTT.

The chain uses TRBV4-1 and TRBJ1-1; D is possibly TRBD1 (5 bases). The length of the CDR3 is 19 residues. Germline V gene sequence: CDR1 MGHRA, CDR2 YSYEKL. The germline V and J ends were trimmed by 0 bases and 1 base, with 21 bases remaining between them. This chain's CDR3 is CASSQDRGTGWRKNTEAFF. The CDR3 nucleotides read TGCGCCAGCAGCCAAGATAGGGGAACTGGGTGGAGAAAGAACACTGAAGCTTTCTTT.

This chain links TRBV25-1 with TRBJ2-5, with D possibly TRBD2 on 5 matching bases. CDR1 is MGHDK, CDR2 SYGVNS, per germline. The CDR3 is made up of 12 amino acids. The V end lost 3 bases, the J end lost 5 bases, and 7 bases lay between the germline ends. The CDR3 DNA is TGTGCCAGCAGTGATTGGGAGGAGACCCAGTACTTC. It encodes CASSDWEETQYF.

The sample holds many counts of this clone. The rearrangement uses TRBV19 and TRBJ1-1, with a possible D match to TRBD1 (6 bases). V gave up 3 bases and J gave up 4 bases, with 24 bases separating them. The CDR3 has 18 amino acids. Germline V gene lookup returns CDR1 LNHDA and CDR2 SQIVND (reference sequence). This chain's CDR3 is CASSILGLKQGLGTEAFF. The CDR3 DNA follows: TGTGCCAGTAGTATTTTGGGGCTTAAACAGGGTCTGGGCACTGAAGCTTTCTTT.

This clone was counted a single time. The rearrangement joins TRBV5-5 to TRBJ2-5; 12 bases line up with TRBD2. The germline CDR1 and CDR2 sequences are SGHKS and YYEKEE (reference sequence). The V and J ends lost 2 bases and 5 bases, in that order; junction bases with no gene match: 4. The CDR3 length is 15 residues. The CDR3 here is CASSFSGTSGETQYF. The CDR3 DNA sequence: TGTGCCAGCAGCTTCTCAGGGACTAGCGGGGAGACCCAGTACTTC.

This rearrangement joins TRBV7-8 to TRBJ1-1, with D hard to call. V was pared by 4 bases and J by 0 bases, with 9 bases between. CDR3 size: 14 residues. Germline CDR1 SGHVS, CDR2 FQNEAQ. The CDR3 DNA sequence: TGTGCCAGCAGCTCCGCCGGGGTGAACACTGAAGCTTTCTTT. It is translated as CASSSAGVNTEAFF.

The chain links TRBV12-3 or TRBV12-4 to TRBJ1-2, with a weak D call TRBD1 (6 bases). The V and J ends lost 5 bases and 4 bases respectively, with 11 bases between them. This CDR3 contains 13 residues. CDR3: CASSAGVVYGYTF. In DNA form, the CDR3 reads TGTGCCAGCAGTGCAGGGGTTGTCTATGGCTACACCTTC.

The CDR3 DNA reads as TGTGCCAGCAGACCCAATAGGGGGAGCAATCAGCCCCAGCATTTT. Its protein product is CASRPNRGSNQPQHF. V gene TRBV6-5 combines with J gene TRBJ1-5; tentatively, D is TRBD1 (6 bases). The ends were cut back, 6 bases at V and 1 base at J, with 13 bases in the middle. Germline V gene sequence: CDR1 MNHEY, CDR2 SVGAGI. This CDR3 contains 15 residues.

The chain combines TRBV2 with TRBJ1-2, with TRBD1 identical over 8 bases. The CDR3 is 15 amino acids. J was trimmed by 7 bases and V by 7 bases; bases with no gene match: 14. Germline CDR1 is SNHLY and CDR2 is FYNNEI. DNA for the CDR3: TGTGCCAGCACCCCCGACAGGGGTTATATTAGTGGCTACACCTTC. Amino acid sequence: CASTPDRGYISGYTF. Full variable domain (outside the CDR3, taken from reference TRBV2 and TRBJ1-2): EPEVTQTPSHQVTQMGQEVILRCVPISNHLYFYWYRQILGQKVEFLVSFYNNEISEKSEIFDDQFSVERPDGSNFTLKIRSTKLEDSAMYFCASTPDRGYISGYTFGSGTRLTVV.

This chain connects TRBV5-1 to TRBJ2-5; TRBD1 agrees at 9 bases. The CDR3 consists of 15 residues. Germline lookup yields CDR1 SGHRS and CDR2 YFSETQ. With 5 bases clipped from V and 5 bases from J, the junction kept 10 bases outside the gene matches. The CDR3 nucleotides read TGCGCCAGCAGACTGGGACAGGGACTTTGGGAGACCCAGTACTTC. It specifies CASRLGQGLWETQYF.

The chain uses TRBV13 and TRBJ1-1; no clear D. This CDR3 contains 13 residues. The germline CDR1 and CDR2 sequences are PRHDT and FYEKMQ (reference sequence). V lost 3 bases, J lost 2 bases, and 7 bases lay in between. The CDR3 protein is CASSLRQNTEAFF. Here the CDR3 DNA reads TGTGCCAGCAGCTTGAGGCAAAACACTGAAGCTTTCTTT.

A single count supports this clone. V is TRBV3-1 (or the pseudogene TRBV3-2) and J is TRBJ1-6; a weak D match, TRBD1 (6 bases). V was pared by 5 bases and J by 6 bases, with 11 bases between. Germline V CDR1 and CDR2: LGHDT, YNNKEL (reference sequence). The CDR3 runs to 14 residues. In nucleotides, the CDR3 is TGTGCCAGCAGCGACCGGGACACTAATTCACCCCTCCACTTT. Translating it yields CASSDRDTNSPLHF.

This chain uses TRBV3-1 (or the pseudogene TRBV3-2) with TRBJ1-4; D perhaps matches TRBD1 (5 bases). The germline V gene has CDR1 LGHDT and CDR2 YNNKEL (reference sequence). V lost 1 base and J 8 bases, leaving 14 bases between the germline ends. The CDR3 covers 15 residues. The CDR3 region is CASSQVQVAGEKLFF. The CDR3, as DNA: TGTGCCAGCAGCCAAGTACAGGTCGCGGGGGAAAAACTGTTTTTT.

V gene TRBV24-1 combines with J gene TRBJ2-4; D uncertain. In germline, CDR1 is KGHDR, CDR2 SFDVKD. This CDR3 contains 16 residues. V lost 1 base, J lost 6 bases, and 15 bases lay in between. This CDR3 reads CATSDFPFVRGNIQYF. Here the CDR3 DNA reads TGTGCCACCAGTGATTTCCCGTTCGTCCGAGGAAACATTCAGTACTTC.

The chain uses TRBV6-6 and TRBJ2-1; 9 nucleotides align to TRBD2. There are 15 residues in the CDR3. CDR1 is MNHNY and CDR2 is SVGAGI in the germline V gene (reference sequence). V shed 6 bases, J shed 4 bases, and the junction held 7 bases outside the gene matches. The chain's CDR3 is CASSDSGGPYNEQFF. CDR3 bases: TGTGCCAGCAGCGACAGCGGGGGGCCGTACAATGAGCAGTTCTTC.

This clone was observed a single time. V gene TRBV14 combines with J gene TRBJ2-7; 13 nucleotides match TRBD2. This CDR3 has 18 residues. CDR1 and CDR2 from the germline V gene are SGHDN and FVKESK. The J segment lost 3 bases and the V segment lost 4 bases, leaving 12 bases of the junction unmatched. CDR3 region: CASSLAYGLAGEVYEQYF. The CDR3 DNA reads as TGTGCCAGCAGCCTCGCTTACGGACTAGCGGGGGAAGTCTACGAGCAGTACTTC.

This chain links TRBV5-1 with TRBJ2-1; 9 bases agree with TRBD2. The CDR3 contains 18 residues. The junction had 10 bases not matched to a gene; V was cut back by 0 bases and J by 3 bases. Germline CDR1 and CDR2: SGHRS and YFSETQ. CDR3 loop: CASSLVPAGGTNYNEQFF. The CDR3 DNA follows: TGCGCCAGCAGCTTGGTCCCAGCGGGGGGTACTAACTACAATGAGCAGTTCTTC.

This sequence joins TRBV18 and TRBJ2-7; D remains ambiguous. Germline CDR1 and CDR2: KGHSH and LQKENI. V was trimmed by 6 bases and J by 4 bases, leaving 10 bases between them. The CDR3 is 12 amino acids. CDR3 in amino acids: CASSQQQYEQYF. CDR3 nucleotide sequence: TGTGCCAGCTCGCAACAGCAGTACGAGCAGTACTTC.